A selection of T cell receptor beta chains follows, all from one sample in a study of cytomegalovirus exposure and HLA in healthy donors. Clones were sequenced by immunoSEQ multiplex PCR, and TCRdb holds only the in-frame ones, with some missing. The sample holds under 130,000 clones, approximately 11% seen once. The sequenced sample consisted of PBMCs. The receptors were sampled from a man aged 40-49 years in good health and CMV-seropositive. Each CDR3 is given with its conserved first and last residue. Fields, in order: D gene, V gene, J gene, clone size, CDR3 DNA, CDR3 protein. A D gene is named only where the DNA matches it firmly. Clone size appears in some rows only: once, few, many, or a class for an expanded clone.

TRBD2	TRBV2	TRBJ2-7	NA	TGTGCCAGCAGGTTTCTAGCGGGAAACGAGCAGTACTTC	CASRFLAGNEQYF
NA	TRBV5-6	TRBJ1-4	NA	TGTGCCAGCAGCCCCCATGCAACTAATGAAAAACTGTTTTTT	CASSPHATNEKLFF
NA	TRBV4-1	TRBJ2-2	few	TGCGCCAGCAGCCAAGCCCCGGGGAACACCGGGGAGCTGTTTTTT	CASSQAPGNTGELFF
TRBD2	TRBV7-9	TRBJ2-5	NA	TGTGCCAGCAGCTTGCTAGCGGGGTTCCAAGAGACCCAGTACTTC	CASSLLAGFQETQYF
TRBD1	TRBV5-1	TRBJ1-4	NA	TGCGCCAGCAGCTCGGACCCCGGGACAGGGCTTGAAAAACTGTTTTTT	CASSSDPGTGLEKLFF
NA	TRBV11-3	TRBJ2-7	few	TGTGCCAGCAGCCCGGGTGGCAGCTCCTACGAGCAGTACTTC	CASSPGGSSYEQYF
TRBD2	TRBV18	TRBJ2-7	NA	TGTGCCAGCTCAGGCATGGCGGGAGGGTCCGACGAGCAGTACTTC	CASSGMAGGSDEQYF
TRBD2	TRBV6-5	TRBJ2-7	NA	TGTGCCAGCAGTTACTCTAGCGGGAGGGGGTACGAGCAGTACTTC	CASSYSSGRGYEQYF
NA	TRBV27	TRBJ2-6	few	TGTGCCAGCAGCTCCCCCCCGGGAACCTTGGGTGGGGCCAACGTCCTGACTTTC	CASSSPPGTLGGANVLTF
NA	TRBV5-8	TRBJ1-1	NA	TGTGCCAGCAGCTTCAGGGGGAACACTGAAGCTTTCTTT	CASSFRGNTEAFF
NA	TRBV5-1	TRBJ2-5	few	TGCGCCAGCAGACACCCCTCGGGGGAGACCCAGTACTTC	CASRHPSGETQYF
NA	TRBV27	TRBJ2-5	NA	TGTGCCAGCAGAGGGAGGACAGGATACCTCCAAGAGACCCAGTACTTC	CASRGRTGYLQETQYF
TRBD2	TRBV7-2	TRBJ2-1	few	TGTGCCAGCAGCTTAGAAGGAGGGACTAGCGGGAGGGGGCAGTTCTTC	CASSLEGGTSGRGQFF
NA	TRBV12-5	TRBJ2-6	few	TGTGCTAGTGCCCCATCCGGGGCCAACGTCCTGACTTTC	CASAPSGANVLTF
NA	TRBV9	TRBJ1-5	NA	TGTGCCAGCAGCGTAGGGCAGGGTCGCGATCAGCCCCAGCATTTT	CASSVGQGRDQPQHF
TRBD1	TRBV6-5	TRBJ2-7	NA	TGTGCCAGCAGTCCCGGGGACAGATTAACCTACGAGCAGTACTTC	CASSPGDRLTYEQYF
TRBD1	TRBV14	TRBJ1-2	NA	TGTGCCAGCAGCCCTGGGACAGTCTATGCCCACCCCTTC	CASSPGTVYAHPF
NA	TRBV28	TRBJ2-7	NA	TGTGCCAGCAGCCCCGGGACTCTCTACGAGCAGTACTTC	CASSPGTLYEQYF
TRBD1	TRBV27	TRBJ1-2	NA	TGTGCCAGCGCACGACTCAGACAGGGGGCGGACTATGGCTACACCTTC	CASARLRQGADYGYTF
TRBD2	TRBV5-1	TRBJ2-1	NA	TGCGCCAGCAGCTTGTGGACTAGCGGGGCTCCCTACAATGAGCAGTTCTTC	CASSLWTSGAPYNEQFF
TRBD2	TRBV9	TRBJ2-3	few	TGTGCCAGCAGCGTAAGCGGGATCCGCACAGATACGCAGTATTTT	CASSVSGIRTDTQYF
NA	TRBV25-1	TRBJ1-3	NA	TGTGCCAGCACAGGTCACTCTGGAAACACCATATATTTT	CASTGHSGNTIYF
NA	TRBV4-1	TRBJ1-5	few	TGCGCCAGCAGCCATAAGGGGCTCGGCAATCAGCCCCAGCATTTT	CASSHKGLGNQPQHF
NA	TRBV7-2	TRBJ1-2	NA	TGTGCCAGCAGCTCACAAACAGGGAGATCAAACTATGGCTACACCTTC	CASSSQTGRSNYGYTF
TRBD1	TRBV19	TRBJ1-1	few	TGTGCCAGTAGAGGGGGCCCCGATGAAGCTTTCTTT	CASRGGPDEAFF
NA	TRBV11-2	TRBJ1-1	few	TGTGCCAGCAGCTCCTTAGGGGGAGTTCGAGACGAAGCTTTCTTT	CASSSLGGVRDEAFF
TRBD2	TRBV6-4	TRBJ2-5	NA	TGTGCCAGCAGCACGATCCCGGGACTAGCGGGAGGGTCCGTAGAGACCCAGTACTTC	CASSTIPGLAGGSVETQYF
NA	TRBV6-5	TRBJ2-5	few	TGTGCCAGCAGTTACTCCGAGTTGCTCCAAGAGACCCAGTACTTC	CASSYSELLQETQYF
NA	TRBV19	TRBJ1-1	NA	TGTGCCAGTCGGAAGGGCCCAGGGCTGAACACTGAAGCTTTCTTT	CASRKGPGLNTEAFF
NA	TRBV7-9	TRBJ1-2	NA	TGTGCCAGCAGCTTAACAGGGCGGGCCTATGGCTACACCTTC	CASSLTGRAYGYTF
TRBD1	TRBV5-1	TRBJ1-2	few	TGCGCCAGCAGCGGCTGGACAGGGGGCGACTATGGCTACACCTTC	CASSGWTGGDYGYTF
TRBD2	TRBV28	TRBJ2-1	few	TGTGCCAGCAGTTTCAACGGGAGGGGTTACAATGAGCAGTTCTTC	CASSFNGRGYNEQFF
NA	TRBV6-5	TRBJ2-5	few	TGTGCCAGCAGTTACGAACCAGGAGAGACCCAGTACTTC	CASSYEPGETQYF
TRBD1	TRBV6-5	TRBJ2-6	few	TGTGCCAGTACGACAGGGTGGGATGGGGCCAACGTCCTGACTTTC	CASTTGWDGANVLTF
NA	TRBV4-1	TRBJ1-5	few	TGCGCCAGCAGCCACGGAGGGCCTAGGAGCAATCAGCCCCAGCATTTT	CASSHGGPRSNQPQHF
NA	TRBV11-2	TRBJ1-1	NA	TGTGCCAGCAGCCCCCGAGGACAGAGGGGGAACACTGAAGCTTTCTTT	CASSPRGQRGNTEAFF
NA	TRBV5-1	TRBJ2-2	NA	TGCGCCAGCAGCCCAGCAGGGGTGGGGGAGCTGTTTTTT	CASSPAGVGELFF
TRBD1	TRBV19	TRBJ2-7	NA	TGTGCCACCGGACAGGGAGGCCAGTGGTACGAGCAGTACTTC	CATGQGGQWYEQYF
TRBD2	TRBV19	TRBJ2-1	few	TGTGCCAGTAGTATTTTGGCTAGCGGGAGCTCCTACAATGAGCAGTTCTTC	CASSILASGSSYNEQFF
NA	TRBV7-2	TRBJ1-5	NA	TGTGCCAGCAGCTTATCCGTGGGGGGTAGACAGCCCCAGCATTTT	CASSLSVGGRQPQHF
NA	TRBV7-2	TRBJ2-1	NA	TGTGCCAGCAGCACCGGGACTTCCAAAGGGCAGTTCTTC	CASSTGTSKGQFF
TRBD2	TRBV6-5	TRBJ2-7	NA	TGTGCCAGCAGTTACTCTTTAGCGGGAGGTTCCTACGAGCAGTACTTC	CASSYSLAGGSYEQYF
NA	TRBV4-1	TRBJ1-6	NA	TGCGCCAGCAGCCAAGATCCAGGGCAACATTCACCCCTCCACTTT	CASSQDPGQHSPLHF
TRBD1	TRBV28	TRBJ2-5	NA	TGTGCCAGCAGAACAGGGGGCGAATGGGAGACCCAGTACTTC	CASRTGGEWETQYF
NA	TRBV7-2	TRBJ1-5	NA	TGTGCCAGCAGCTCAGGGTTCTATAGCAATCAGCCCCAGCATTTT	CASSSGFYSNQPQHF
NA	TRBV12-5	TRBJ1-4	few	TGTGCTAGTGGTTTGAGGCAGGGAACTAATGAAAAACTGTTTTTT	CASGLRQGTNEKLFF
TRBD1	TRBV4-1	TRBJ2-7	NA	TGCGCCAGCAGCCAAGGGGACAGGGCTTCCTACGAGCAGTACTTC	CASSQGDRASYEQYF
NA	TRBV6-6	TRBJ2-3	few	TGTGCCAGCAGTTACGGGGAGGGGGGACTTCGGGGCACCGATTTT	CASSYGEGGLRGTDF
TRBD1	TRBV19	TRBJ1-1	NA	TGTGCCAGTAGTCTCCTCCCGACAGGGACCACTGAAGCTTTCTTT	CASSLLPTGTTEAFF
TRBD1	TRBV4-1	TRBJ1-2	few	TGCGCCAGCAGCCAATCAATCCGGGACAGGGGGTACTATGGCTACACCTTC	CASSQSIRDRGYYGYTF
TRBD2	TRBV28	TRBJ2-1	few	TGTGCCAGCAGTTTAGACGCACTAGCGGGAGAGAACAATGAGCAGTTCTTC	CASSLDALAGENNEQFF
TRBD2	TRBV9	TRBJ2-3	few	TGTGCCAGCAGCCCCGGGACTAGCGGGAGGGACACAGATACGCAGTATTTT	CASSPGTSGRDTDTQYF
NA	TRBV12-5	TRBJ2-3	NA	TGTGCTAGTAGTCCTCTAGGTCTGGGAGATGTGGATACGCAGTATTTT	CASSPLGLGDVDTQYF
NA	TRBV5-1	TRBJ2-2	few	TGCGCCAGCAGCGCAGGAACCGGGGAGCTGTTTTTT	CASSAGTGELFF
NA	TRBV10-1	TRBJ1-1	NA	TGCGCCAGCAGTGAGTCGACGGGGGGGGAAACTGAAGCTTTCTTT	CASSESTGGETEAFF
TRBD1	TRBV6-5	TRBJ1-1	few	TGTGCCAGCAGTTTAAACAGGGGTACGGAAGCTTTCTTT	CASSLNRGTEAFF
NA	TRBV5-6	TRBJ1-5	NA	TGTGCCAGCAGTGTCGGGAATCAGCCCCAGCATTTT	CASSVGNQPQHF
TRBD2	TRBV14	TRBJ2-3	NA	TGTGCCAGCAGCCAAACCCCGGGACAAGGACTAGCGGCACGTCCCGATACGCAGTATTTT	CASSQTPGQGLAARPDTQYF
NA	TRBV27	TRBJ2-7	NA	TGTGCCAGCAGTTCCAACACGTACAACTCCTACGAGCAGTACTTC	CASSSNTYNSYEQYF